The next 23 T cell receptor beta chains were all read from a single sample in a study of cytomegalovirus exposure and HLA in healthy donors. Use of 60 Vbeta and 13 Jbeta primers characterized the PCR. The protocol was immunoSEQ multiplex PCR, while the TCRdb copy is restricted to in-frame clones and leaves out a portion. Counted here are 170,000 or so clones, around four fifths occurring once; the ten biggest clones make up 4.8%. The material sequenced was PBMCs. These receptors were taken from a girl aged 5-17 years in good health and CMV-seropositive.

CDR3 sequence reads: CASGLVKGAEAFF. CDR3 DNA: TGTGCTAGTGGTTTGGTAAAGGGGGCTGAAGCTTTCTTT. The chain combines TRBV12-5 with TRBJ1-1, with D perhaps matching TRBD1 (6 bases). CDR1 is LGHNT, CDR2 FRNRAP, per germline. The CDR3 contains 13 residues. V was pared by 0 bases and J by 6 bases, with 8 bases between.

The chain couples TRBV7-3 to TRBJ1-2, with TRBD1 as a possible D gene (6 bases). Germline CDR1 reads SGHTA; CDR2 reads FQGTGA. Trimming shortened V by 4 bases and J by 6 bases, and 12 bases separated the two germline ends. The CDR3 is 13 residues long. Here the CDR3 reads CASSYRGGDGYTF. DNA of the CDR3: TGTGCCAGCAGCTATAGGGGGGGGGATGGCTACACCTTC.

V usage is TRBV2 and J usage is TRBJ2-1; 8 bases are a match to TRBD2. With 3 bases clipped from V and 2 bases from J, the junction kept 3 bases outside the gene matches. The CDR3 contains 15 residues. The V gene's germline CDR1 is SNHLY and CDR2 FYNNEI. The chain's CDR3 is CASSERRGAYNEQFF. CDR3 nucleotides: TGTGCCAGCAGTGAGAGGCGGGGGGCCTACAATGAGCAGTTCTTC.

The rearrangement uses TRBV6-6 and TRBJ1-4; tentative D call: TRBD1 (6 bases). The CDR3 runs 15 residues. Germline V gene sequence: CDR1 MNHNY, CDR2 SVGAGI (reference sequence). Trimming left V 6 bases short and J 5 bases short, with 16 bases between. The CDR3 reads CASRSGHRANEKLFF. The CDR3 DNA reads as TGTGCCAGCAGGTCGGGACATCGGGCAAATGAAAAACTGTTTTTT.

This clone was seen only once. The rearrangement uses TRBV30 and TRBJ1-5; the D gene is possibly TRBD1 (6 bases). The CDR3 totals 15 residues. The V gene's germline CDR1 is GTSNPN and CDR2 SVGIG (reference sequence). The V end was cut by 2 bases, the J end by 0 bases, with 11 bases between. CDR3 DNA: TGTGCCTGGAGTAAAACAGGGTATAGCAATCAGCCCCAGCATTTT. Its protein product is CAWSKTGYSNQPQHF.

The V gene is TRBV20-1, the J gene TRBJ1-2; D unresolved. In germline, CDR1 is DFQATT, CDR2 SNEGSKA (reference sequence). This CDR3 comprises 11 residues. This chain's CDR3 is CRIDSRDGYTF. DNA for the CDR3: TGCAGGATAGATTCGAGGGATGGCTACACCTTC.

This CDR3 reads CASSVEEEVGYGYTF. CDR3 nucleotide sequence: TGTGCCAGCAGCGTAGAGGAAGAGGTTGGCTATGGCTACACCTTC. The chain couples TRBV9 to TRBJ1-2; D is unclear. Germline CDR1 SGDLS, CDR2 YYNGEE. The CDR3 spans 15 residues. V was trimmed by 0 bases and J by 4 bases, leaving 13 bases between them.

The CDR3 spells CASSVGGQGANSPLHF. The CDR3 DNA follows: TGTGCCAGCAGCGTAGGGGGACAGGGGGCAAATTCACCCCTCCACTTT. The chain links TRBV9 to TRBJ1-6; 12 bases fit TRBD1. J was trimmed by 7 bases and V by 0 bases; bases with no gene match: 2. This CDR3 spans 16 amino acids. Germline values: CDR1 SGDLS, CDR2 YYNGEE.

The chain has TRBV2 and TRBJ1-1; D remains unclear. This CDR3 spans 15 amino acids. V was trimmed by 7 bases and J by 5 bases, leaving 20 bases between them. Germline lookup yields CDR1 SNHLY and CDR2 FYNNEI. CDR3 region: CASTPLTGRKTEAFF. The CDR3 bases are TGTGCCAGCACTCCTTTGACGGGTCGAAAAACTGAAGCTTTCTTT.

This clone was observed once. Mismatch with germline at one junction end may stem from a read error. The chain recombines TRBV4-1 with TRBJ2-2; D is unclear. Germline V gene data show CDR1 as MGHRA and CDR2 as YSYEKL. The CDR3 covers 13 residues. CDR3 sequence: CASSPQNTGELFF. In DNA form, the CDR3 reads TGTGCCAGCAGCCCCCAAAACACCGGGGAGCTGTTTTTT.

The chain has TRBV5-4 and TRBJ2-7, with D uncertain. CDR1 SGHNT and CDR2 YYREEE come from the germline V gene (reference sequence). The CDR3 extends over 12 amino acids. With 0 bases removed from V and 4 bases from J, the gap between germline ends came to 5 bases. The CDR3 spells CASSLDGYEQYF. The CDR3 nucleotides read TGTGCCAGCAGCTTGGACGGGTACGAGCAGTACTTC. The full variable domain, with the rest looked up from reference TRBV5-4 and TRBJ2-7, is ETGVTQSPTHLIKTRGQQVTLRCSSQSGHNTVSWYQQALGQGPQFIFQYYREEENGRGNFPPRFSGLQFPNYSSELNVNALELDDSALYLCASSLDGYEQYFGPGTRLTVT.

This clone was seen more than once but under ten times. CDR3 sequence reads: CASSPYGQPEGGKLFF. Written as DNA, the CDR3 is TGTGCCAGCAGCCCCTACGGACAGCCTGAGGGTGGAAAACTGTTTTTT. This rearrangement joins TRBV13 to TRBJ1-4; D is perhaps TRBD1 (6 bases). CDR3 length equals 16 residues. V was pared by 5 bases and J by 10 bases, with 23 bases between. The V gene's germline CDR1 is PRHDT and CDR2 FYEKMQ (reference sequence).

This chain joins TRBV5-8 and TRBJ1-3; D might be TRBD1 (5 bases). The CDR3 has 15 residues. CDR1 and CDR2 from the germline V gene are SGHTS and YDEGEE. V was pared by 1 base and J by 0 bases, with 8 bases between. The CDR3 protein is CASSLRTGSGNTIYF. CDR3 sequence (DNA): TGTGCCAGCAGCTTGAGAACAGGCTCTGGAAACACCATATATTTT.

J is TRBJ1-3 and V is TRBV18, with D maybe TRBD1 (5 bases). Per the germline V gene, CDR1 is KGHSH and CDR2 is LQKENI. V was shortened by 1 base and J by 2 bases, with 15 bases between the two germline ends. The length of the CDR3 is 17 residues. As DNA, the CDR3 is TGTGCCAGCTCACCACGGGGAGCCGGGGGACCTGGAAACACCATATATTTT. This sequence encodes CASSPRGAGGPGNTIYF.

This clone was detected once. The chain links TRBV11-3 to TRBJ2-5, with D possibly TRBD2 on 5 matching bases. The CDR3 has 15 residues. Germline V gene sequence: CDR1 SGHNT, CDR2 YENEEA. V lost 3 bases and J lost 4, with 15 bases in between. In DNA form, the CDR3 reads TGTGCCAGCAGCTTGGCCAGCCGGGATGCAGAGACCCAGTACTTC. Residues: CASSLASRDAETQYF.

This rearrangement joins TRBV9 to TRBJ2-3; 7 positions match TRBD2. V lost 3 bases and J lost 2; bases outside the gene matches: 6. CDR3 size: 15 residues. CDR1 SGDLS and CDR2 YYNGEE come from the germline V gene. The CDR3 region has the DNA TGTGCCAGCAGCGGCAGCGGGGCGACCACAGATACGCAGTATTTT. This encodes CASSGSGATTDTQYF.

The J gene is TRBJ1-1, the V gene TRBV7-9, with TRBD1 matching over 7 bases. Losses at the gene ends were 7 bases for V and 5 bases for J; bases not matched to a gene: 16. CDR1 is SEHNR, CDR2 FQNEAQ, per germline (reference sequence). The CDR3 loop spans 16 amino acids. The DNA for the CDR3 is TGTGCCAGCAAGGGGGCGATATGGACCCCGGGGACTGAAGCTTTCTTT. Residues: CASKGAIWTPGTEAFF.

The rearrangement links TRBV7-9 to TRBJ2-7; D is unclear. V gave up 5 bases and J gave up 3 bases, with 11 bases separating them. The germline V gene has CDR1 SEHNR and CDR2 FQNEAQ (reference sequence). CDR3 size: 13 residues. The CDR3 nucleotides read TGTGCCAGCAGCGCCACCCCTAGCTACGAGCAGTACTTC. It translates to CASSATPSYEQYF.

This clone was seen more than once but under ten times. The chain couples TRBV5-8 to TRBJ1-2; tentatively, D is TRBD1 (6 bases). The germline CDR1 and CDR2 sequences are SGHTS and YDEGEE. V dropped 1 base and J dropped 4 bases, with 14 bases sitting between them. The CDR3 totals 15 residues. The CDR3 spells CASSLSTGSFYGYTF. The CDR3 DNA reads TGTGCCAGCAGCTTGTCAACAGGGAGCTTCTATGGCTACACCTTC.

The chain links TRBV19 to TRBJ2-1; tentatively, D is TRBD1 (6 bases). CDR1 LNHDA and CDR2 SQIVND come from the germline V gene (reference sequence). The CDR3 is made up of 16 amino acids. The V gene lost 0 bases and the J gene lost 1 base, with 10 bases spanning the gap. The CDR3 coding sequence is TGTGCCAGTAGTATAGAAGGCAGGGGTTCCTACAATGAGCAGTTCTTC. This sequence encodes CASSIEGRGSYNEQFF.

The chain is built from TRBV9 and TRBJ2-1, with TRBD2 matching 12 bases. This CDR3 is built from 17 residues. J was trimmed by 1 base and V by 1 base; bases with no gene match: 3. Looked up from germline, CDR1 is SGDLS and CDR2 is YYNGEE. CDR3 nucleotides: TGTGCCAGCAGCGTAACTAGCGGGGGGAATTCCTACAATGAGCAGTTCTTC. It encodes CASSVTSGGNSYNEQFF.

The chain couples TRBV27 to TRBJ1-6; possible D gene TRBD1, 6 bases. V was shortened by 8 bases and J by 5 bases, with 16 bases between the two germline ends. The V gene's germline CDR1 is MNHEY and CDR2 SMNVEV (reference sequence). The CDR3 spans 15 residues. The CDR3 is CASWDLTGDNSPLHF. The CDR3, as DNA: TGTGCCAGCTGGGACCTGACAGGAGATAATTCACCCCTCCACTTT.

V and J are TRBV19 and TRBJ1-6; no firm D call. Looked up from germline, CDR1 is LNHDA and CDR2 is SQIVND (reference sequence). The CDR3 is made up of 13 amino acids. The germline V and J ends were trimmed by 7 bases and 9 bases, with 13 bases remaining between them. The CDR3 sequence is CASTRLGTSPLHF. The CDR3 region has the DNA TGTGCCAGTACCCGACTCGGTACTTCACCCCTCCACTTT.